The rows below give T cell receptor beta chains drawn from one sample of a study of blood T cell repertoires in COVID-19. Repertoires were generated with immunoSEQ multiplex PCR, while TCRdb's copy carries only in-frame clones and drops some. The sample holds over 200,000 clones, 80% to 90% seen once. The sample taken for sequencing was PBMCs or T cells enriched from blood (not recorded which). All receptors derive from a woman aged 30 to 39 who had been exposed to COVID-19. CDR3s include the opening cysteine and the closing phenylalanine or tryptophan. D genes are given only for firm matches. Rows give clone size only sometimes, using once, few, many, or a class for an expanded clone.

abundance,j_gene,d_gene,v_gene,CDR3nt,CDR3aa
.,TRBJ1-4,TRBD1,TRBV29-1,TGCAGCGCCTCGGTAGGGGGCTTAAATAATGAAAAACTGTTTTTT,CSASVGGLNNEKLFF
.,TRBJ2-7,TRBD2,TRBV5-6,TGTGCCAGCAGGCTAGCGGGAGGGCAGTACGAGCAGTACTTC,CASRLAGGQYEQYF
.,TRBJ2-1,TRBD2,TRBV7-3,TGTGCCAGCAGCTTAACGATGCGGGAGGGGTTTCTGGCGCAGTTCTTC,CASSLTMREGFLAQFF
few,TRBJ1-2,.,TRBV7-9,TGTGCCAGCAGCTTAGCCCCTGGAGGGACCTATGGCTACACCTTC,CASSLAPGGTYGYTF
.,TRBJ1-1,.,TRBV12-3/TRBV12-4,TGTGCCAGCAGCCCTATGTCGAACACTGAAGCTTTCTTT,CASSPMSNTEAFF
.,TRBJ2-2,.,TRBV12-5,TGTGCTAGTGGTTTGGTACTGGGGGGTAAAGGCGGGGAGCTGTTTTTT,CASGLVLGGKGGELFF
.,TRBJ2-3,.,TRBV19,TGTGCCAGTAGAATTGGGGGGTTCGAGACAGATACGCAGTATTTT,CASRIGGFETDTQYF
.,TRBJ2-3,TRBD1,TRBV7-3,TGTGCCAGCAGCTCCACAGGGGGCAGAACAGATACGCAGTATTTT,CASSSTGGRTDTQYF
.,TRBJ1-1,.,TRBV5-1,TGCGCCAGCAGCCCTTATGGGGGAGGGAAGAACACTGAAGCTTTCTTT,CASSPYGGGKNTEAFF
.,TRBJ2-2,.,TRBV19,TGTGCCAGTACGGTAACCTTCACCGGGGAGCTGTTTTTT,CASTVTFTGELFF